This is a list of T cell receptor beta chains from one sample in a study of blood T cell repertoires in COVID-19. TCRdb's table, derived via immunoSEQ multiplex PCR, lists solely in-frame clones and lacks some. The profile covers 90,000 to 95,000 clones, with around 89% appearing a single time and less than 6% taken by the ten largest. Sample: peripheral blood. Receptors originate from a woman aged 80 or older with active COVID-19. CDR3s leave out the opening cysteine and the closing phenylalanine or tryptophan. Each record gives: V gene, J gene, CDR3 protein.

>TRBV3-1/TRBV3-2|TRBJ2-1
ASSQDFDEQF
>TRBV27|TRBJ1-1
ASRRVMNTEAF
>TRBV28|TRBJ1-2
ASSLSRQLPSGYT
>TRBV6-1|TRBJ2-7
ASSEGLRIYEQY
>TRBV5-1|TRBJ2-5
ASSLALETQY
>TRBV6-6|TRBJ2-5
ASSPTLWETQY
>TRBV15|TRBJ1-2
ATSVDRGGGYT
>TRBV7-8|TRBJ2-5
ASSLRTGEEETQY
>TRBV7-6|TRBJ2-1
ASSLSGTGINEQF
>TRBV4-3|TRBJ2-7
ASSQQGHPYEQY
>TRBV6-6|TRBJ2-3
ASTPFSTDTQY
>TRBV9|TRBJ1-1
ASSARGGVGTEAF
>TRBV7-9|TRBJ2-3
ASSSTSVGGTDTQY
>TRBV30|TRBJ1-6
AWSGRNSPLH
>TRBV2|TRBJ2-7
ASSPAAGLAQY
>TRBV6-1|TRBJ1-5
ASSDGTGSNQPQH
>TRBV7-9|TRBJ2-3
ASRPGRGHLSTDTQY
>TRBV28|TRBJ2-7
ASSLRGAPYEQY
>TRBV21-1|TRBJ1-4
ASSKRETKGGGEKLF
>TRBV6-2/TRBV6-3|TRBJ1-1
ASSPTDRVPEAF
>TRBV19|TRBJ2-6
ASSVTGTGANVLT
>TRBV24-1|TRBJ1-2
ATSDPDLLGLGYT
>TRBV12-5|TRBJ2-7
ASGLVRDGRDYEQY
>TRBV7-9|TRBJ2-3
ASSFKGTSQRQTQY
>TRBV2|TRBJ1-1
ASMVEMNTEAF
>TRBV5-1|TRBJ2-7
ASSSLAASYEQY